These T cell receptor beta chains were read from a single sample in a study of blood T cell repertoires in COVID-19. Repertoires were generated with immunoSEQ multiplex PCR, while TCRdb's copy carries only in-frame clones and drops some. The data show 130,000 to 150,000 clones, around 81% seen once. Sequences were obtained from PBMCs or T cells enriched from blood (not recorded which). The source of these receptors is a woman aged 40-49 years who had recovered from COVID-19. Both conserved end residues are part of each CDR3. The D gene is left open where the match is weak. Rows give clone size only sometimes, using once, few, many, or a class for an expanded clone.

v_call: TRBV10-3
j_call: TRBJ1-1
clone_size: NA
d_call: NA
cdr3_nt: TGTGCCATCAGTTCCCGGGGGAAGGAAGCGGACACTGAAGCTTTCTTT
cdr3_aa: CAISSRGKEADTEAFF

v_call: TRBV5-1
j_call: TRBJ2-1
clone_size: NA
d_call: NA
cdr3_nt: TGCGCCAGCAGCTTAGGAAACGGGAGTTCCTACAATGAGCAGTTCTTC
cdr3_aa: CASSLGNGSSYNEQFF

v_call: TRBV6-1
j_call: TRBJ1-1
clone_size: NA
d_call: NA
cdr3_nt: TGTGCCAGCGGTGAGGGGCCATGGACTGAAGCTTTCTTT
cdr3_aa: CASGEGPWTEAFF

v_call: TRBV6-5
j_call: TRBJ2-7
clone_size: NA
d_call: NA
cdr3_nt: TGTGCCAGCAGTACCGCAGGGCCGGACTACGAGCAGTACTTC
cdr3_aa: CASSTAGPDYEQYF

v_call: TRBV6-5
j_call: TRBJ1-1
clone_size: NA
d_call: NA
cdr3_nt: TGTGCCAGCAGTTCCCCGACAGATCCCCTGAACACTGAAGCTTTCTTT
cdr3_aa: CASSSPTDPLNTEAFF

v_call: TRBV9
j_call: TRBJ1-3
clone_size: NA
d_call: TRBD1
cdr3_nt: TGTGCCAGCAGCGGACCGGGACAGGCTTCTGGAAACACCATATATTTT
cdr3_aa: CASSGPGQASGNTIYF

v_call: TRBV13
j_call: TRBJ2-4
clone_size: few
d_call: TRBD2
cdr3_nt: TGTGCCAGCAGTAGCGGGAGGGTGAGAAACATTCAGTACTTC
cdr3_aa: CASSSGRVRNIQYF

v_call: TRBV2
j_call: TRBJ2-7
clone_size: NA
d_call: NA
cdr3_nt: TGTGCCAGCAGTGAAGGAGCCTACGAGCAGTACTTC
cdr3_aa: CASSEGAYEQYF

v_call: TRBV15
j_call: TRBJ2-3
clone_size: NA
d_call: TRBD2
cdr3_nt: TGTGCCACCAGCAGGGGGACTAGCGCCGCAGATACGCAGTATTTT
cdr3_aa: CATSRGTSAADTQYF

v_call: TRBV3-1/TRBV3-2
j_call: TRBJ2-2
clone_size: NA
d_call: TRBD1
cdr3_nt: TGTGCCAGCAGCCAATCAGTGCAGGGGGCAACCGGGGAGCTGTTTTTT
cdr3_aa: CASSQSVQGATGELFF

v_call: TRBV27
j_call: TRBJ2-5
clone_size: once
d_call: NA
cdr3_nt: TGTGCCAGCAGTTTCGGGGAGTCGTACCAAGAGACCCAGTACTTC
cdr3_aa: CASSFGESYQETQYF

v_call: TRBV6-5
j_call: TRBJ1-6
clone_size: NA
d_call: NA
cdr3_nt: TGTGCCAGCACCCCGGTTTGGGGCCGCGACCCCCTCCACTTT
cdr3_aa: CASTPVWGRDPLHF

v_call: TRBV12-3/TRBV12-4
j_call: TRBJ1-2
clone_size: NA
d_call: NA
cdr3_nt: TGTGCCAGCAGTCCAGACAGGTACTTGGGCTACACCTTC
cdr3_aa: CASSPDRYLGYTF

v_call: TRBV9
j_call: TRBJ1-1
clone_size: NA
d_call: TRBD1
cdr3_nt: TGTGCCAGCAGCGTAGCAGGGGGCCAAAACACTGAAGCTTTCTTT
cdr3_aa: CASSVAGGQNTEAFF

v_call: TRBV7-8
j_call: TRBJ2-1
clone_size: NA
d_call: TRBD1
cdr3_nt: TGTGCCAGCAGCCAGAGAGGGACAGGGAGCTCCTACAATGAGCAGTTCTTC
cdr3_aa: CASSQRGTGSSYNEQFF

v_call: TRBV9
j_call: TRBJ1-2
clone_size: few
d_call: NA
cdr3_nt: TGTGCCAGCAGCGTAGATGGGGAGGCTCGCTATGGCTACACCTTC
cdr3_aa: CASSVDGEARYGYTF

v_call: TRBV6-6
j_call: TRBJ1-6
clone_size: NA
d_call: TRBD1
cdr3_nt: TGTGCCAGCAGTCCTTCCGACAGGGGCGGTTATAATTCACCCCTCCACTTT
cdr3_aa: CASSPSDRGGYNSPLHF

v_call: TRBV7-9
j_call: TRBJ1-4
clone_size: NA
d_call: TRBD1
cdr3_nt: TGTGCCAGCAGCTCCAACGGACAGGGGGCAAGTGAAAAACTGTTTTTT
cdr3_aa: CASSSNGQGASEKLFF

v_call: TRBV7-9
j_call: TRBJ1-5
clone_size: NA
d_call: TRBD1
cdr3_nt: TGTGCCAGCAGCTTAGGGGGCGGACAGGGGAGAGGTCAGCCCCAGCATTTT
cdr3_aa: CASSLGGGQGRGQPQHF

v_call: TRBV7-6
j_call: TRBJ1-1
clone_size: NA
d_call: NA
cdr3_nt: TGTGCCAGCAGCTTAGGATTCGGGATCACCCACGGGGACACTGAAGCTTTCTTT
cdr3_aa: CASSLGFGITHGDTEAFF

v_call: TRBV5-8
j_call: TRBJ1-3
clone_size: few
d_call: TRBD1
cdr3_nt: TGTGCCAGCAGCCGTTCCCCGGGACAGGGATCTGGAAACACCATATATTTT
cdr3_aa: CASSRSPGQGSGNTIYF

v_call: TRBV5-6
j_call: TRBJ2-3
clone_size: NA
d_call: TRBD2
cdr3_nt: TGTGCCAGCAGCCCAAGACTAGCGGTCGTCACAGATACGCAGTATTTT
cdr3_aa: CASSPRLAVVTDTQYF

v_call: TRBV6-1
j_call: TRBJ1-5
clone_size: NA
d_call: TRBD1
cdr3_nt: TGTGCCAGCAGTGAATCGGACAGGTATCAGCCCCAGCATTTT
cdr3_aa: CASSESDRYQPQHF

v_call: TRBV7-9
j_call: TRBJ2-1
clone_size: NA
d_call: NA
cdr3_nt: TGTGCCAGCAGCCACGACAGCAATGAGCAGTTCTTC
cdr3_aa: CASSHDSNEQFF

v_call: TRBV11-2
j_call: TRBJ1-1
clone_size: NA
d_call: NA
cdr3_nt: TGTGCCAGCAGTATCTCGGTAGGGGCCTTCACTGAAGCTTTCTTT
cdr3_aa: CASSISVGAFTEAFF

v_call: TRBV23-1
j_call: TRBJ2-7
clone_size: NA
d_call: NA
cdr3_nt: TGCGCCAGCAGCCCAGCCCGGCAGGGTTTCTACGAGCAGTACTTC
cdr3_aa: CASSPARQGFYEQYF

v_call: TRBV5-5
j_call: TRBJ1-5
clone_size: NA
d_call: NA
cdr3_nt: TGTGCCAGCAGCTTCATCTATAGCAATCAGCCCCAGCATTTT
cdr3_aa: CASSFIYSNQPQHF

v_call: TRBV7-6
j_call: TRBJ2-2
clone_size: NA
d_call: NA
cdr3_nt: TGTGCCAGCAGCTTAACTGTGAACACCGGGGAGCTGTTTTTT
cdr3_aa: CASSLTVNTGELFF

v_call: TRBV5-1
j_call: TRBJ1-4
clone_size: NA
d_call: TRBD1
cdr3_nt: TGCGCCAGCAGCCCTACAGGGGCGACAATCGAAAAACTGTTTTTT
cdr3_aa: CASSPTGATIEKLFF

v_call: TRBV10-1
j_call: TRBJ1-5
clone_size: NA
d_call: TRBD1
cdr3_nt: TGCGCCAGCAGTGAGTCCGACAGGGTTAGCAATCAGCCCCAGCATTTT
cdr3_aa: CASSESDRVSNQPQHF

v_call: TRBV6-1
j_call: TRBJ2-1
clone_size: NA
d_call: TRBD2
cdr3_nt: TGTGCCAGCAGTGTCGGACTAGCGGGGGCTGAGCAGAGTGAGCAGTTCTTC
cdr3_aa: CASSVGLAGAEQSEQFF

v_call: TRBV6-1
j_call: TRBJ2-4
clone_size: few
d_call: NA
cdr3_nt: TGTGCCAGCAGTGAAGCAGTGGAGGGGGCCAAAAACATTCAGTACTTC
cdr3_aa: CASSEAVEGAKNIQYF

v_call: TRBV6-5
j_call: TRBJ1-4
clone_size: NA
d_call: NA
cdr3_nt: TGTGCCAGCAGTCTGGGGGGGGAAAAACTGTTTTTT
cdr3_aa: CASSLGGEKLFF